These T cell receptor beta chains were read from a single sample in a study of T-cell memory formation after mild COVID-19. MiXCR, applied by TCRdb to the 5' RACE reads, yields one record per CDR3 protein. The sample has over 400,000 distinct CDR3 sequences; 20% to 30% are singletons. The sample taken for sequencing was PBMCs or a T cell subset sorted from them (not recorded which). The receptors were gathered from an adult woman who had mild COVID-19 (a few samples of this study predate the infection). Cell type and time point are not known. Both conserved end residues are part of each CDR3. D genes are given only for firm matches. Clone size is not always given. Where it is, it says once, few, many or a class for expanded clones.

D	V	size	J	CDR3	DNA
TRBD1	TRBV11-2	NA	TRBJ1-5	CASSQGQGRDQPQHF	TGTGCCAGCAGCCAAGGACAGGGCCGGGATCAGCCCCAGCATTTT
NA	TRBV9	NA	TRBJ1-1	CASSVGTGGTEAFF	TGTGCCAGCAGCGTAGGGACGGGGGGCACTGAAGCTTTCTTT
NA	TRBV7-6	NA	TRBJ1-5	CASSLGDDLNQPQHF	TGTGCCAGCAGCTTAGGAGATGATCTCAATCAGCCCCAGCATTTT
NA	TRBV19	NA	TRBJ1-2	CASSFEDTSPWGYTF	TGTGCCAGTAGTTTCGAGGACACCTCCCCTTGGGGCTACACCTTC
TRBD2	TRBV10-3	few	TRBJ2-7	CAISGGRAGDEQYF	TGTGCCATCAGTGGCGGGAGGGCCGGGGACGAGCAGTACTTC
NA	TRBV12-3/TRBV12-4	few	TRBJ1-3	CASSLVVITGNTIYF	TGTGCCAGCAGTTTAGTTGTAATCACTGGAAACACCATATATTTT
TRBD2	TRBV14	NA	TRBJ2-1	CASSQVGLVHNEQFF	TGTGCCAGCAGCCAAGTAGGACTAGTCCACAATGAGCAGTTCTTC
NA	TRBV7-9	few	TRBJ1-2	CASSLTPVRGANYGYTF	TGTGCCAGCAGCTTAACCCCGGTGAGGGGAGCTAACTATGGCTACACCTTC
NA	TRBV7-2	NA	TRBJ2-7	CASSSPFSGYEQYF	TGTGCCAGCAGCTCCCCCTTCTCCGGATACGAGCAGTACTTC
TRBD2	TRBV7-3	NA	TRBJ2-2	CASTRAGGNTGELFF	TGTGCCAGCACCCGAGCGGGAGGGAACACCGGGGAGCTGTTTTTT
NA	TRBV20-1	once	TRBJ2-2	CSAPGSITGELFF	TGCAGTGCGCCGGGGAGTATCACCGGGGAGCTGTTTTTT
NA	TRBV4-2	NA	TRBJ1-1	CASSSRDGVRNTEAFF	TGTGCCAGCAGCTCAAGAGATGGAGTTAGGAACACTGAAGCTTTCTTT
NA	TRBV10-3	many	TRBJ2-5	CAISESARVETQYF	TGTGCCATCAGTGAGTCTGCCAGGGTAGAGACCCAGTACTTC
TRBD1	TRBV6-4	NA	TRBJ2-1	CASSRQGVDNEQFF	TGTGCCAGCAGTAGACAGGGTGTGGACAATGAGCAGTTCTTC
TRBD1	TRBV3-1	NA	TRBJ1-4	CASSSADRLGEKLFF	TGTGCCAGCAGCTCCGCGGACAGGTTGGGGGAAAAACTGTTTTTT
TRBD2	TRBV11-2	NA	TRBJ2-7	CASSYGRALYEQYF	TGTGCCAGCAGCTACGGGAGGGCCCTCTACGAGCAGTACTTC
NA	TRBV5-1	few	TRBJ2-5	CASSLGDPQRETQYF	TGCGCCAGCAGCTTGGGGGACCCCCAAAGGGAGACCCAGTACTTC
NA	TRBV29-1	NA	TRBJ2-5	CSVGSTQETQYF	TGCAGCGTTGGTAGCACTCAAGAGACCCAGTACTTC
NA	TRBV4-2	few	TRBJ1-2	CASSQEGGWVVDGYTF	TGTGCCAGCAGCCAAGAAGGTGGATGGGTAGTCGATGGCTACACCTTC
TRBD1	TRBV2	NA	TRBJ2-1	CASGGGQGPYNEQFF	TGTGCCAGCGGGGGGGGACAGGGTCCCTACAATGAGCAGTTCTTC
NA	TRBV5-1	few	TRBJ2-7	CASSLAGGAGDEQYF	TGCGCCAGCAGCTTGGCTGGGGGCGCAGGTGACGAGCAGTACTTC
TRBD1	TRBV9	NA	TRBJ2-3	CASSARRGGTYTDTQYF	TGTGCCAGCAGCGCCCGACGAGGGGGCACCTACACAGATACGCAGTATTTT
NA	TRBV5-1	NA	TRBJ2-1	CASSFLSTSGNEQFF	TGCGCCAGCAGCTTCCTCTCCACCTCGGGTAATGAGCAGTTCTTC
NA	TRBV20-1	few	TRBJ2-1	CSANVRQRAYNEQFF	TGCAGTGCTAACGTAAGACAGAGGGCCTACAATGAGCAGTTCTTC
NA	TRBV27	NA	TRBJ2-7	CASSPGTPFYEQYF	TGTGCCAGCAGTCCCGGGACACCTTTCTACGAGCAGTACTTC
NA	TRBV20-1	few	TRBJ2-3	CSASLGTDTQYF	TGCAGTGCCTCACTAGGCACAGATACGCAGTATTTT
NA	TRBV5-1	once	TRBJ2-7	CASSLILGGSYEQYF	TGCGCCAGCAGCTTGATTTTGGGGGGCTCCTACGAGCAGTACTTC
NA	TRBV27	NA	TRBJ1-1	CASRTGYDTEAFF	TGTGCCAGCAGAACAGGGTATGACACTGAAGCTTTCTTT
NA	TRBV20-1	few	TRBJ1-2	CSASPRGESYGYTF	TGCAGTGCTAGCCCCCGCGGGGAGAGCTATGGCTACACCTTC
NA	TRBV4-1	NA	TRBJ2-7	CASSQDIGGTYEQYF	TGCGCCAGCAGCCAGGATATCGGCGGTACCTACGAGCAGTACTTC
NA	TRBV12-3/TRBV12-4	few	TRBJ1-4	CASSLSRGKSTNEKLFF	TGTGCCAGCAGTTTAAGCCGGGGAAAGTCAACTAATGAAAAACTGTTTTTT
NA	TRBV29-1	few	TRBJ2-7	CSVEAGRGYEQYF	TGCAGCGTTGAAGCGGGGAGAGGCTACGAGCAGTACTTC
NA	TRBV19	NA	TRBJ2-6	CASSFDQGSGANVLTF	TGTGCCAGTAGTTTCGATCAGGGGTCTGGGGCCAACGTCCTGACTTTC
NA	TRBV7-3	NA	TRBJ2-2	CASSSQITRATGELFF	TGTGCCAGCAGCTCGCAGATAACTAGGGCCACCGGGGAGCTGTTTTTT
TRBD1	TRBV12-3/TRBV12-4	NA	TRBJ2-3	CASSLLGQGATDTQYF	TGTGCCAGCAGTTTACTAGGACAGGGGGCGACAGATACGCAGTATTTT
TRBD1	TRBV2	few	TRBJ2-6	CASTRDRARGANVLTF	TGTGCCAGCACCCGGGACAGGGCGAGGGGGGCCAACGTCCTGACTTTC
NA	TRBV3-1	NA	TRBJ2-1	CASSQVAALQFF	TGTGCCAGCAGCCAAGTAGCGGCCCTTCAGTTCTTC
NA	TRBV18	NA	TRBJ2-3	CASSPPTIITQDTQYF	TGTGCCAGCTCACCACCGACCATTATCACACAAGATACGCAGTATTTT
NA	TRBV10-3	NA	TRBJ1-3	CAIGGALEVAGNTIYF	TGTGCCATCGGAGGGGCACTAGAGGTTGCTGGAAACACCATATATTTT
NA	TRBV11-3	few	TRBJ2-7	CASSDGVGYEQYF	TGTGCCAGCAGCGACGGCGTAGGGTACGAGCAGTACTTC
NA	TRBV4-1	few	TRBJ1-3	CASSPTVISTIYF	TGCGCCAGCAGCCCGACCGTGATTAGCACCATATATTTT
TRBD2	TRBV30	NA	TRBJ2-1	CAWSAASGSSYNEQFF	TGTGCCTGGAGCGCCGCTAGCGGTAGCTCCTACAATGAGCAGTTCTTC